This T cell receptor beta chain was captured by sequencing in a study of blood T cell repertoires in COVID-19. Original methodology: Nucleated cell counts were estimated from reference gene primer amplification. Sequenced by immunoSEQ multiplex PCR; TCRdb stores in-frame clones only, minus some. Clonal size and the V and J genes are those of that table, whereas D and trimming came from the DNA. The table has about 160,000 clones, roughly 88% seen once. Trimming took 4 bases from V and 4 from J; bases not matched to a gene: 10. Per the germline V gene, CDR1 is LGHNA and CDR2 is YSLEER. This CDR3 is 18 amino acids long.

This chain joins TRBV4-3 and TRBJ2-2; 12 nucleotides align to TRBD2. The sequence derives from a woman aged 50 to 60 who had recovered from COVID-19. Sequencing used PBMCs or T cells enriched from blood (not recorded which). CDR3 in amino acids: CASSLYLAGGPSTGELFF. As DNA, the CDR3 is TGCGCCAGCAGCCTCTACCTAGCGGGGGGGCCGAGCACCGGGGAGCTGTTTTTT.